The T cell receptor (beta chain) described here comes from a study of T cell responses to AZD1222 COVID-19 vaccine. Study-wide results and caveats: Researchers report vaccine-associated CD4 TCRs spanning spike, with dominance at 160-218 and 743-854. Spike-specific TCR breadth and depth went up after people got two AZD1222 doses.

This clone has a handful of counts. Its antigen is currently unknown. Looked up from germline, CDR1 is SGHNT and CDR2 is YYREEE (reference sequence). This CDR3 contains 15 residues. V lost 4 bases and J lost 2; bases outside the gene matches: 6. Profiling relied on immunoSEQ multiplex PCR, and the TCRdb table lists in-frame clones only, not all of them. The table shows some 120,000 clones, with about 89% occurring only once. V usage is TRBV5-4 and J usage is TRBJ2-7, with 10 bases identical to TRBD1. The starting material was peripheral blood, obtained on day 0 of AZD1222 vaccination. The sequence came from an adult in good health. The CDR3: CASSQGQGWPYEQYF. DNA for the CDR3: TGTGCCAGCAGCCAGGGACAGGGGTGGCCCTACGAGCAGTACTTC.